These T cell receptor beta chains were read from a single sample in a study of T cell clonotyping in hematopoietic cell transplantation. Some clones are missing from TCRdb's copy, which holds only in-frame ones; the method was immunoSEQ multiplex PCR. The table has tens of thousands of clones, more than 75% seen once. The source was peripheral blood mononuclear cells, collected before stem cell transplant. The receptors originated from a man aged 55 to 70 with biphenotypic leukemia. Some clones in this sample may be carry-over from other donors' samples. Both conserved end residues are part of each CDR3. Fields, in order: V gene, clone size, D gene, J gene, CDR3 protein, CDR3 DNA. A D gene is named only where the DNA matches it firmly. Clone size is not always given. Where it is, it says once, few, many or a class for expanded clones.

TRBV5-6	-	-	TRBJ2-2	CASSFRIGELFF	TGTGCCAGCAGCTTTCGCATCGGGGAGCTGTTTTTT
TRBV10-3	-	-	TRBJ2-7	CAISESLAGTYEQYF	TGTGCCATCAGTGAGTCGTTGGCGGGAACCTACGAGCAGTACTTC
TRBV19	-	TRBD2	TRBJ2-3	CASSASGSWEDTQYF	TGTGCCAGTAGTGCTAGCGGGAGTTGGGAGGATACGCAGTATTTT
TRBV4-1	-	-	TRBJ1-3	CASSQGELISGNTIYF	TGCGCCAGCAGCCAAGGTGAACTAATCTCTGGAAACACCATATATTTT
TRBV5-1	-	-	TRBJ2-3	CASSTSTAGTDTQYF	TGCGCCAGCAGCACTTCCACAGCCGGCACAGATACGCAGTATTTT
TRBV5-6	-	-	TRBJ1-1	CASSLFGLGIPEAFF	TGTGCCAGCAGCTTGTTCGGCTTGGGGATTCCTGAAGCTTTCTTT
TRBV7-9	-	-	TRBJ2-7	CASSLQDYEQYF	TGTGCCAGCAGTCTACAGGATTACGAGCAGTACTTC
TRBV30	-	-	TRBJ2-5	CAWRAPGSRETQYF	TGTGCCTGGAGAGCCCCAGGGAGCCGAGAGACCCAGTACTTC
TRBV7-2	-	-	TRBJ1-2	CASSFSSRSGTRGYTF	TGTGCCAGCAGCTTTTCTTCCCGGTCAGGGACGCGTGGCTACACCTTC
TRBV6-1	-	-	TRBJ1-2	CASSEGQGDYGYTF	TGTGCCAGCAGTGAAGGGCAGGGTGACTATGGCTACACCTTC
TRBV7-2	-	-	TRBJ2-7	CASSSIIGTYEQYF	TGTGCCAGCAGCTCCATCATCGGGACCTACGAGCAGTACTTC
TRBV14	-	-	TRBJ2-5	CASSRGRMTLETQYF	TGTGCCAGCAGCCGAGGACGGATGACACTGGAGACCCAGTACTTC
TRBV9	-	TRBD2	TRBJ2-3	CASSSSGRATQYF	TGTGCCAGCAGCAGTAGCGGGAGGGCTACGCAGTATTTT
TRBV4-3	-	-	TRBJ2-3	CASSQVTGDTQYF	TGCGCCAGCAGCCAAGTGACGGGAGATACGCAGTATTTT
TRBV5-4	once	-	TRBJ2-2	CASSLATGLLIGELFF	TGTGCCAGCAGCTTGGCCACTGGACTTTTAATCGGGGAGCTGTTTTTT
TRBV5-1	-	-	TRBJ2-1	CASSARRLGGPYNEQFF	TGCGCCAGCAGCGCGCGGCGGTTAGGGGGGCCCTACAATGAGCAGTTCTTC
TRBV27	-	-	TRBJ2-2	CASSFTGGELFF	TGTGCCAGCAGTTTTACAGGGGGGGAGCTGTTTTTT
TRBV9	-	-	TRBJ2-5	CASSVDGISETQYF	TGTGCCAGCAGCGTAGACGGGATTTCGGAGACCCAGTACTTC
TRBV11-2	few	-	TRBJ1-1	CASSLGQGSTEAFF	TGTGCCAGCAGCTTAGGGCAGGGGAGTACTGAAGCTTTCTTT
TRBV7-6	-	TRBD2	TRBJ2-7	CASSSGLVLDEQYF	TGTGCCAGCAGCTCGGGACTAGTACTCGACGAGCAGTACTTC
TRBV5-4	-	TRBD2	TRBJ2-7	CASSSGLAGYEQYF	TGTGCCAGCAGCTCGGGACTAGCGGGCTACGAGCAGTACTTC
TRBV9	-	-	TRBJ1-1	CASSRRRGGHTEAFF	TGTGCCAGCTCACGCCGCAGGGGAGGGCACACTGAAGCTTTCTTT
TRBV19	-	TRBD1	TRBJ2-7	CASSPTGSYEQYF	TGTGCCAGTAGTCCGACAGGGTCCTACGAGCAGTACTTC
TRBV30	-	-	TRBJ1-2	CAWRAGGSGYGYTF	TGTGCCTGGAGAGCCGGGGGTTCCGGCTATGGCTACACCTTC
TRBV30	-	-	TRBJ1-1	CAWGGQQNTEAFF	TGTGCCTGGGGGGGACAACAGAACACTGAAGCTTTCTTT
TRBV27	-	-	TRBJ1-2	CASSLNGAFNYGYTF	TGTGCCAGCAGTTTAAATGGGGCATTTAACTATGGCTACACCTTC
TRBV5-4	-	TRBD1	TRBJ1-1	CASSSATGVYNTEAFF	TGTGCCAGCAGCTCTGCGACAGGGGTCTACAACACTGAAGCTTTCTTT
TRBV5-5	few	-	TRBJ2-2	CASSVLGAEGTGELFF	TGTGCCAGCAGCGTGCTAGGGGCCGAGGGCACCGGGGAGCTGTTTTTT
TRBV4-1	-	TRBD2	TRBJ2-3	CASSSGPASGLDTDTQYF	TGCGCCAGTTCTTCAGGCCCGGCTAGCGGGTTGGACACAGATACGCAGTATTTT
TRBV28	-	-	TRBJ1-2	CASSPPDSGVRGYTF	TGTGCCAGCAGCCCCCCGGACAGTGGGGTACGAGGCTACACCTTC
TRBV6-1	-	-	TRBJ2-5	CASSEIWQGTQYF	TGTGCCAGCAGTGAAATCTGGCAGGGGACCCAGTACTTC
TRBV2	-	-	TRBJ1-2	CASKGTYGYTF	TGTGCCAGCAAAGGGACATATGGCTACACCTTC
TRBV27	-	TRBD1	TRBJ1-5	CASSPRTGSNQPQHF	TGTGCCAGCAGTCCGCGGACAGGGTCAAATCAGCCCCAGCATTTT
TRBV30	-	-	TRBJ2-7	CAWKGFWEESEQYF	TGTGCCTGGAAAGGATTTTGGGAGGAAAGCGAGCAGTACTTC
TRBV2	-	TRBD1	TRBJ2-7	CASSRNRGDEQYF	TGTGCCAGCAGCCGGAACAGGGGCGACGAGCAGTACTTC
TRBV19	few	-	TRBJ1-3	CASSIVGGSGNTIYF	TGTGCCAGTAGTATCGTCGGGGGTTCGGGAAACACCATATATTTT
TRBV30	few	-	TRBJ1-4	CAWAAPNEKLFF	TGTGCCTGGGCCGCGCCCAATGAAAAACTGTTTTTT
TRBV30	-	-	TRBJ1-2	CAWAWGEGPMAGYTF	TGTGCCTGGGCGTGGGGGGAGGGCCCTATGGCCGGCTACACCTTC
TRBV5-1	-	TRBD2	TRBJ2-7	CASSPSPGGPYEQYF	TGCGCCAGCAGCCCCTCCCCGGGAGGACCCTACGAGCAGTACTTC
TRBV7-9	-	-	TRBJ2-7	CASSPPNYEQYF	TGTGCCAGCAGCCCACCAAACTACGAGCAGTACTTC
TRBV4-2	-	-	TRBJ1-3	CASSQMVLGNTIYF	TGTGCCAGCAGCCAAATGGTTTTGGGAAACACCATATATTTT
TRBV21-1	few	-	TRBJ1-5	CVSVHTPVSASNQPQHF	TGTGTATCAGTCCACACCCCAGTGTCGGCTAGCAATCAGCCCCAGCATTTT
TRBV6-4	once	TRBD2	TRBJ2-1	CASSELGLAGVQFF	TGTGCCAGCAGTGAATTGGGACTAGCGGGAGTTCAGTTCTTC
TRBV28	-	-	TRBJ2-3	CASTGAEDTQYF	TGTGCCAGCACCGGGGCGGAAGATACGCAGTATTTT
TRBV6-6	few	TRBD1	TRBJ2-7	CASSYSNRDRQYF	TGTGCCAGCAGTTACTCGAACCGGGACAGGCAGTACTTC
TRBV6-1	few	-	TRBJ1-5	CASLYWGNQPQHF	TGTGCCAGCCTCTATTGGGGCAATCAGCCCCAGCATTTT
TRBV30	-	TRBD2	TRBJ2-5	CAWTSGRGPRETQYF	TGTGCCTGGACGTCCGGGAGGGGTCCAAGAGAGACCCAGTACTTC
TRBV28	-	-	TRBJ2-3	CASSAPSTLTQYF	TGTGCCAGCAGTGCCCCCTCCACCCTTACGCAGTATTTT
TRBV30	-	-	TRBJ2-1	CAWRAIPLRPYNEQFF	TGTGCCTGGAGGGCAATCCCACTACGTCCTTACAATGAGCAGTTCTTC
TRBV25-1	-	-	TRBJ2-7	CASSPSGSLHEQYF	TGTGCCAGCAGCCCCTCAGGGTCCCTCCACGAGCAGTACTTC
TRBV28	-	-	TRBJ1-2	CASSSGQIYGYTF	TGTGCCAGCAGTTCCGGACAGATCTATGGCTACACCTTC
TRBV27	-	-	TRBJ1-2	CASSFEGLGGGYTF	TGTGCCAGCAGTTTTGAGGGGTTGGGGGGTGGCTACACCTTC
TRBV6-4	once	TRBD1	TRBJ1-1	CASSPGGTGITEAFF	TGTGCCAGCAGTCCGGGAGGGACAGGGATCACTGAAGCTTTCTTT